This record covers a single TCR beta chain. These data belong to a study of T cells in Graves' hyperthyroidism and ophthalmopathy. The J segment lost 6 bases and the V segment lost 2 bases, leaving 15 bases of the junction unmatched. The V gene's germline CDR1 is SEHNR and CDR2 FQNEAQ (reference sequence). The CDR3 is made up of 17 amino acids. There were TCR beta CDR3 regions amplified from RNA transcripts. The HTBI set primed first-round TCR CDR3 RT-PCR. TCRdb fed the multiplex PCR reads into MiXCR, producing one record per CDR3 protein. The sample contains about 570,000 distinct CDR3 sequences, under 60% of which appear only once.

Sequencing was performed on peripheral blood or thyroid tissue (not recorded which). The chain recombines TRBV7-9 with TRBJ2-7; 8 bases agree with TRBD1. This sequence was found in an adult woman with Graves' disease, either hyperthyroidism or ophthalmopathy (not recorded which). CDR3 DNA: TGTGCCAGCAGCTTATCGGCCGGACGCGACAGGGGTGGCGAGCAGTACTTC. It specifies CASSLSAGRDRGGEQYF.